This T cell receptor (beta chain) comes out of a study of OX40 agonist ivuxolimab in advanced cancers. V shed 1 base and J shed 3 bases, with 9 bases lying between them. This CDR3 has 14 amino acids. Per the germline V gene, CDR1 is SGHTA and CDR2 is FQGNSA. Clones were sequenced by immunoSEQ multiplex PCR, and TCRdb holds only the in-frame ones, with some missing. The data contain around 70,000 clones, roughly 88% of them singletons. The chain is built from TRBV7-2 and TRBJ1-1; D uncertain. The input for sequencing was CD4+ or CD8+ T cells sorted from blood, taken in a trial of the OX40 agonist ivuxolimab. The source of this sequence is an adult with an advanced solid tumor such as melanoma, head and neck, liver or kidney cancer. CDR3 sequence: CASSLGTDYTEAFF. CDR3 DNA sequence: TGTGCCAGCAGCTTAGGGACGGATTACACTGAAGCTTTCTTT.